This is a list of T cell receptor beta chains from one sample in a study of post-analysis software for immune sequencing data. TCRdb itself ran the PCR reads through MiXCR, one entry per CDR3 protein. The sample shows almost 700,000 distinct CDR3 sequences, 59% of them seen only once. The sample consisted of blood. These TCRs come from a girl aged 2 to 9 with multiple sclerosis. The CDR3 runs from the conserved cysteine through the conserved F or W. A D gene is named only where the DNA matches it firmly. A clone size is listed for some rows: how often the clone was seen (once, few, many), or a class if it is expanded.

TRBJ1-1 once TRBV29-1 - TGCAGCGTCGACCCTGCCAGGGGGAACACTGAAGCTTTCTTT CSVDPARGNTEAFF
TRBJ2-2 - TRBV7-9 - TGTGCCAGCAGCTTACGGACAGTTGACACCGGGGAGCTGTTTTTT CASSLRTVDTGELFF
TRBJ2-3 few TRBV11-2 - TGTGCCAGCAGCTCCCTGGGTCCTAGCACAGATACGCAGTATTTT CASSSLGPSTDTQYF
TRBJ2-3 - TRBV24-1 TRBD2 TGTGCCACCAGTGCCAGCGGGGGGTCAGATACGCAGTATTTT CATSASGGSDTQYF
TRBJ2-5 few TRBV12-3/TRBV12-4 - TGTGCCAGCAGTTTAAAGTGGAACGAAGAGACCCAGTACTTC CASSLKWNEETQYF
TRBJ2-3 - TRBV20-1 - TGCAGTGCTAGAGATGCGCGGGGGCGGGGAGATACGCAGTATTTT CSARDARGRGDTQYF
TRBJ2-5 few TRBV20-1 TRBD2 TGCAGTGCTAGCCCACTAGCGGGGGACGAGGAGACCCAGTACTTC CSASPLAGDEETQYF
TRBJ2-5 - TRBV20-1 TRBD2 TGCAGTGCTAGCGGTGAGGCTAGCGGCCGCCAAGAGACCCAGTACTTC CSASGEASGRQETQYF
TRBJ2-4 - TRBV12-3/TRBV12-4 - TGTGCCAGCAGTTTAGGGCAGGCGATCAAAAACATTCAGTACTTC CASSLGQAIKNIQYF
TRBJ2-7 - TRBV20-1 - TGCAGTGCTAGAGATCCCCTCCTCCCCTACGAGCAGTACTTC CSARDPLLPYEQYF
TRBJ2-7 - TRBV12-3/TRBV12-4 TRBD2 TGTGCCAGCACCAGCGGGGGAGTAGCGGGAGGGAAGTACTTC CASTSGGVAGGKYF
TRBJ1-1 few TRBV14 - TGTGCCAGCAGCCAGGGACGGCACACTGAAGCTTTCTTT CASSQGRHTEAFF
TRBJ2-1 - TRBV10-3 TRBD1 TGTGCCATCATGGGACAGGGTTACAATGAGCAGTTCTTC CAIMGQGYNEQFF
TRBJ1-2 once TRBV29-1 - TGCAGCACCCAGAGGAGAGGAACTACCTATGGCTACACCTTC CSTQRRGTTYGYTF
TRBJ2-5 - TRBV6-2/TRBV6-3 - TGTGCCAGCAGCATGGGACACCAAGAGACCCAGTACTTC CASSMGHQETQYF
TRBJ2-1 once TRBV18 - TGTGCCAGCTCATCGGACCGGGACTTCCCTTACAATGAGCAGTTCTTC CASSSDRDFPYNEQFF
TRBJ2-4 - TRBV4-2 - TGTGCCAGCAGCCAAGCATGGGGAGCCAAAAACATTCAGTACTTC CASSQAWGAKNIQYF
TRBJ1-2 - TRBV5-1 - TGCGCCAGCAGCTTGTCAGGGTTCAATGGCTACACCTTC CASSLSGFNGYTF
TRBJ2-7 - TRBV10-3 TRBD1 TGTGCCATCAGGGTATCCGGGACAGGGGCCAACGAGCAGTACTTC CAIRVSGTGANEQYF
TRBJ2-3 - TRBV20-1 TRBD2 TGCAGTGCTCTGGGACTAGCGGGGCTTCACACAGATACGCAGTATTTT CSALGLAGLHTDTQYF
TRBJ2-3 few TRBV7-2 - TGTGCCAGCAGCCCCCGACAGGGAGGAGACACAGATACGCAGTATTTT CASSPRQGGDTDTQYF
TRBJ2-1 - TRBV7-3 TRBD2 TGTGCCAGCAGCTCACCGGGACTAGGGCAGAATGAGCAGTTCTTC CASSSPGLGQNEQFF
TRBJ1-5 - TRBV15 - TGTGCCACCAGCAGTTTCGACAGAAGCAATCAGCCCCAGCATTTT CATSSFDRSNQPQHF
TRBJ1-5 once TRBV12-3/TRBV12-4 - TGTGCCAGCAGTTTCGTCCGAGGCAGGGTCGACTCCCGCAATCAGCCCCAGCATTTT CASSFVRGRVDSRNQPQHF
TRBJ2-3 - TRBV5-1 - TGCGCCAGCAGCTTGGAACAGACCTTCACAGATACGCAGTATTTT CASSLEQTFTDTQYF
TRBJ2-5 few TRBV7-2 TRBD2 TGTGCCAGCAGCTTAGTCTCAGCGGGGGGGCTTGAGACCCAGTACTTC CASSLVSAGGLETQYF
TRBJ2-3 once TRBV29-1 TRBD1 TGCAGCGTTGGCGGACAGGGGAAGACAGATACGCAGTATTTT CSVGGQGKTDTQYF
TRBJ2-7 - TRBV2 - TGTGCCAGCAGTGCTTACGGGCCCTACGAGCAGTACTTC CASSAYGPYEQYF
TRBJ2-5 - TRBV27 - TGTGCCAGCAGTTTATGGGCAGGGGTAGGGGAGACCCAGTACTTC CASSLWAGVGETQYF
TRBJ2-5 - TRBV20-1 TRBD1 TGCAGTGCTAGAGAAGGACAGGTTACGGTAGAGACCCAGTACTTC CSAREGQVTVETQYF
TRBJ2-1 - TRBV12-3/TRBV12-4 TRBD1 TGTGCCAGCAGTACCGGGACAGAGATACTCTCCTACAATGAGCAGTTCTTC CASSTGTEILSYNEQFF
TRBJ2-1 - TRBV27 TRBD1 TGTGCCAGCAGTTTATCTTCACCACGGGACAGGGGATTTTTTGAGCAGTTCTTC CASSLSSPRDRGFFEQFF
TRBJ1-4 - TRBV27 TRBD1 TGTGCCAGCAGTTTCGGGACAGGGGGTTTGGGAAAACTGTTTTTT CASSFGTGGLGKLFF
TRBJ2-1 once TRBV12-3/TRBV12-4 TRBD2 TGTGCCAGCATCCCCTCCGGGACTAGCGGGGGGGCCCATGAGCAGTTCTTC CASIPSGTSGGAHEQFF
TRBJ2-5 - TRBV5-1 TRBD1 TGCGCCAGCAGCTTGGTACCCCCGGGACAGGGAGTAGAGACCCAGTACTTC CASSLVPPGQGVETQYF
TRBJ2-5 few TRBV12-3/TRBV12-4 TRBD2 TGCGCCAGCAGCTTCGCTAGCGGGGGTGAGACCCAGTACTTC CASSFASGGETQYF
TRBJ1-2 few TRBV3-1 - TGTGCCAGCTCGAGGCAGCCAGACTATGGCTACACCTTC CASSRQPDYGYTF
TRBJ1-1 - TRBV6-5 TRBD1 TGTGCCAGCAGTCCTAAGGGGGCAGGGAACACTGAAGCTTTCTTT CASSPKGAGNTEAFF
TRBJ2-5 few TRBV20-1 - TGCAGTGCCCCAGCCGGGTACCAAGAGACCCAGTACTTC CSAPAGYQETQYF
TRBJ1-1 - TRBV12-3/TRBV12-4 TRBD1 TGTGCCAGCAGTCCCGGGACAGGACGTGGGATCGCTGAAGCTTTCTTT CASSPGTGRGIAEAFF
TRBJ2-3 - TRBV7-2 TRBD2 TGTGCCAGCAGGGGGGGGGGTACTAGCACAGATACGCAGTATTTT CASRGGGTSTDTQYF
TRBJ2-2 few TRBV29-1 TRBD1 TGCAGCGTCGGACAGGGCCACGGGGAGCTGTTTTTT CSVGQGHGELFF
TRBJ2-5 - TRBV4-1 - TGCGCCAGCAGCCAAGAAGGCGGAGCGCCCCAGTACTTC CASSQEGGAPQYF
TRBJ1-1 - TRBV5-5 TRBD1 TGTGCCAGCAGCTTGAATCGGGGACAGTTGTGGACTGAAGCTTTCTTT CASSLNRGQLWTEAFF
TRBJ1-2 - TRBV6-1 - TGTGCCAGCAGTGATAACCACAGTAAGACAGCGGTCTATGGCTACACCTTC CASSDNHSKTAVYGYTF
TRBJ2-7 - TRBV12-3/TRBV12-4 TRBD2 TGTGCCAGCAGACAGACTAGCGGTCCTTACGAGCAGTACTTC CASRQTSGPYEQYF
TRBJ2-5 few TRBV7-2 TRBD1 TGTGCCAGCAGCCCGGGAGTGGGACAGGTGCAAGAGACCCAGTACTTC CASSPGVGQVQETQYF
TRBJ1-1 - TRBV11-3 TRBD1 TGTGCCAGCAGCCTCCTTGGGACAGTCGATGAAGCTTTCTTT CASSLLGTVDEAFF
TRBJ2-4 - TRBV28 - TGTGCCAGCGCAGTTTTTCTAGCCAAAAACATTCAGTACTTC CASAVFLAKNIQYF
TRBJ2-7 - TRBV2 - TGTGCCAGCCCATTGGGGCAGCCCACCTCCTACGAGCAGTACTTC CASPLGQPTSYEQYF
TRBJ2-7 - TRBV27 - TGTGCCAGCAGTTTCAGTGGGGAATCCTACGAGCAGTACTTC CASSFSGESYEQYF
TRBJ1-2 - TRBV29-1 - TGCAGCGTTGAAGCGAGACTCTATGGCTACACCTTC CSVEARLYGYTF